These T cell receptor beta chains were read from a single sample in a study of OX40 agonist ivuxolimab in advanced cancers. Profiled with immunoSEQ multiplex PCR; TCRdb holds only in-frame clones, not every one. The sample yields 20,000 to 30,000 clones, around 90% seen once. The source was CD4+ or CD8+ T cells sorted from blood, collected in a trial of the OX40 agonist ivuxolimab. Receptor source: an adult with an advanced solid tumor such as melanoma, head and neck, liver or kidney cancer. Each CDR3 is given with its conserved first and last residue. Each record gives: V gene, J gene, clone size, D gene, CDR3 protein, CDR3 DNA. The D gene is left open where the match is weak. Clone size is stated in some rows and not others, as once, few, many or a class when expanded.

v_call: TRBV4-2
j_call: TRBJ2-7
clone_size: -
d_call: -
cdr3_aa: CASSQGTGRYEQYF
cdr3_nt: TGTGCCAGCAGCCAGGGGACTGGTCGCTACGAGCAGTACTTC

v_call: TRBV4-1
j_call: TRBJ2-1
clone_size: -
d_call: TRBD1
cdr3_aa: CASSHPRDRQFF
cdr3_nt: TGCGCCAGCAGCCATCCCCGGGACAGGCAGTTCTTC

v_call: TRBV6-4
j_call: TRBJ2-2
clone_size: -
d_call: TRBD2
cdr3_aa: CASSVLAGVSGELFF
cdr3_nt: TGTGCCAGCAGCGTCCTAGCGGGAGTCTCCGGGGAGCTGTTTTTT

v_call: TRBV27
j_call: TRBJ2-7
clone_size: -
d_call: -
cdr3_aa: CASSARGPYEQYF
cdr3_nt: TGTGCCAGCAGCGCCAGGGGCCCCTACGAGCAGTACTTC

v_call: TRBV9
j_call: TRBJ2-3
clone_size: once
d_call: TRBD2
cdr3_aa: CASSGSGEITDTQYF
cdr3_nt: TGTGCCAGCAGCGGTAGCGGGGAGATCACAGATACGCAGTATTTT

v_call: TRBV4-1
j_call: TRBJ2-4
clone_size: -
d_call: TRBD1
cdr3_aa: CASSPTGGLGNIQYF
cdr3_nt: TGCGCCAGCAGCCCGACAGGGGGTCTCGGAAACATTCAGTACTTC

v_call: TRBV19
j_call: TRBJ1-4
clone_size: once
d_call: -
cdr3_aa: CASSGNGRMLF
cdr3_nt: TGTGCCAGTAGCGGCAATGGGAGAATGCTTTTT

v_call: TRBV28
j_call: TRBJ2-3
clone_size: -
d_call: TRBD2
cdr3_aa: CASSFLSGRAGDTQYF
cdr3_nt: TGTGCCAGCAGTTTCCTAAGCGGGAGAGCCGGAGATACGCAGTATTTT

v_call: TRBV13
j_call: TRBJ1-1
clone_size: medium-sized
d_call: TRBD1
cdr3_aa: CASSPDRGWNTEAFF
cdr3_nt: TGTGCCAGCAGCCCCGACAGGGGGTGGAACACTGAAGCTTTCTTT

v_call: TRBV6-1
j_call: TRBJ1-5
clone_size: -
d_call: TRBD1
cdr3_aa: CASSDGTGRHQPQHF
cdr3_nt: TGTGCCAGCAGTGATGGGACAGGGCGGCATCAGCCCCAGCATTTT

v_call: TRBV7-9
j_call: TRBJ2-7
clone_size: -
d_call: TRBD2
cdr3_aa: CASSPPAGAVEQYF
cdr3_nt: TGTGCCAGCAGCCCCCCAGCGGGAGCGGTCGAGCAGTACTTC

v_call: TRBV15
j_call: TRBJ2-7
clone_size: medium-sized
d_call: -
cdr3_aa: CATSRRSGAQAFSYEQYF
cdr3_nt: TGTGCCACCAGCAGACGATCCGGAGCACAGGCTTTTTCCTACGAGCAGTACTTC

v_call: TRBV11-3
j_call: TRBJ2-1
clone_size: -
d_call: -
cdr3_aa: CASSLGAGLDNEQFF
cdr3_nt: TGTGCCAGCAGCTTAGGAGCCGGACTCGACAATGAGCAGTTCTTC

v_call: TRBV7-9
j_call: TRBJ1-2
clone_size: few
d_call: -
cdr3_aa: CASSVEGNYGYTF
cdr3_nt: TGTGCCAGCAGCGTCGAAGGGAACTATGGCTACACCTTC

v_call: TRBV6-6
j_call: TRBJ2-3
clone_size: once
d_call: -
cdr3_aa: CASRGRTDTQYF
cdr3_nt: TGTGCCAGCAGGGGGCGCACAGATACGCAGTATTTT

v_call: TRBV6-6
j_call: TRBJ2-7
clone_size: -
d_call: TRBD1
cdr3_aa: CASSLETGGYEQYF
cdr3_nt: TGTGCCAGCAGTCTGGAAACAGGGGGGTACGAGCAGTACTTC

v_call: TRBV13
j_call: TRBJ2-2
clone_size: -
d_call: TRBD1
cdr3_aa: CASRGTGDPGELFF
cdr3_nt: TGTGCCAGCCGAGGGACAGGGGATCCCGGGGAGCTGTTTTTT

v_call: TRBV27
j_call: TRBJ2-7
clone_size: -
d_call: TRBD1
cdr3_aa: CASSLSATGVNEQYF
cdr3_nt: TGTGCCAGCAGTTTATCCGCGACAGGGGTAAACGAGCAGTACTTC

v_call: TRBV6-6
j_call: TRBJ2-1
clone_size: -
d_call: -
cdr3_aa: CASSPDSHNEQFF
cdr3_nt: TGTGCCAGCAGTCCAGATAGTCACAATGAGCAGTTCTTC

v_call: TRBV10-3
j_call: TRBJ2-3
clone_size: -
d_call: TRBD2
cdr3_aa: CAISDGGTSGFTDTQYF
cdr3_nt: TGTGCCATCAGTGATGGGGGGACTAGCGGATTCACAGATACGCAGTATTTT